Reported below is one T cell receptor (beta chain). Its antigen is as yet unknown. Germline V gives CDR1 WNHNN, CDR2 SYGVQD (reference sequence). There are 16 residues in the CDR3. The J segment lost 5 bases and the V segment lost 3 bases, leaving 9 bases of the junction unmatched. Both 60 Vbeta primers and 13 Jbeta primers went into the PCR. Using immunoSEQ multiplex PCR, the repertoire was profiled, and TCRdb retains in-frame clones only, with some absent. Among some 78,000 clones listed, 65% to 80% were seen once. This entry is derived from a study of cytomegalovirus exposure and HLA in healthy donors. Study background: The early release's HLA-typed donors yielded some 85 million unique TCRs. Study-wide points: The study had only CMV serostatus as immune exposure information. Later findings reportedly placed an Asian-associated ancestry cluster below the approximately 670-donor mean for N-insertions. Per a prior analysis, the majority of TCR beta V segments were productive roughly 87% or roughly 30% of the time.

The specimen sequenced was PBMCs. This TCR was recovered from a woman aged 40 to 50 in good health and CMV-seropositive. The genes are TRBV10-1 and TRBJ2-5; TRBD1 matches 10 bases. The CDR3 DNA reads as TGCGCCAGCAGTGACTCCGGGACAGGGGTTGTGGAGACCCAGTACTTC. Encoded protein: CASSDSGTGVVETQYF.